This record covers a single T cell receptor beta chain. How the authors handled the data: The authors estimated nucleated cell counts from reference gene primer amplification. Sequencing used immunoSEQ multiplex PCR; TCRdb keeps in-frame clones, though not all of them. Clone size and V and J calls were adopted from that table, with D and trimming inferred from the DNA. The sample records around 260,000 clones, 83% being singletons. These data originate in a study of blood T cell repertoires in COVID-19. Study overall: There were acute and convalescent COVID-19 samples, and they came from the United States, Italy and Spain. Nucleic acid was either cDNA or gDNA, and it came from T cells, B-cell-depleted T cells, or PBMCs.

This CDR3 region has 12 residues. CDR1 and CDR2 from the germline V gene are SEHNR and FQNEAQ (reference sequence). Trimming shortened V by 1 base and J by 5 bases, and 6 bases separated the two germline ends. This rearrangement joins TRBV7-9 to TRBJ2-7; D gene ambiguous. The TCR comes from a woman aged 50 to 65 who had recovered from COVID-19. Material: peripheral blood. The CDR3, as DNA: TGTGCCAGCAGCTTAGACATTCACGAGCAGTACTTC. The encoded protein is CASSLDIHEQYF.